What follows describes a single T cell receptor beta chain. Antigen specificity is unknown. The data stem from a study of cytomegalovirus exposure and HLA in healthy donors. Method: immunoSEQ multiplex PCR; TCRdb's copy keeps in-frame clones and lacks some. The repertoire holds fewer than 85,000 clones, with over 85% as singletons. Regarding the study as a whole: Across donors, most TCRs were seen rarely, yet some public ones were widespread. One later analysis, an examination of the 100 to 150 validation repertoires, found that first-cohort TCR clusters tended to co-occur in them.

Separate from the approximately 700-subject first cohort was the 120-subject validation cohort, to which the donors belonged. Germline CDR1 reads LGHNA; CDR2 reads YNFKEQ. V was trimmed by 4 bases and J by 4 bases, leaving 11 bases between them. The CDR3 has 14 residues. Sequencing used PBMCs. The clonotype originates from a woman aged 18 to 35 in good health and CMV-seropositive. V is TRBV4-2 and J is TRBJ1-3; no reliable D call. CDR3 in amino acids: CASSPLEVGNTIYF. The DNA of the CDR3 is TGTGCCAGCAGCCCCCTGGAGGTCGGAAACACCATATATTTT.